This T cell receptor beta chain was documented in a study of identical twins. TCRdb re-analysed the 5' RACE reads in MiXCR, keeping a single row per CDR3 protein. Of about 430,000 distinct CDR3 sequences in the sample, about 18% were seen once. CDR1 is DFQATT and CDR2 is SNEGSKA in the germline V gene (reference sequence). With 0 bases removed from V and 3 bases from J, the gap between germline ends came to 9 bases. This CDR3 comprises 14 residues. Many counts were recorded for this clonotype. What it recognizes is unknown. Findings and caveats of the study: With abundant cord blood beta clonotypes, insertions were fewer; memory repertoires showed no such pattern. There was an excess of low generation probability in the out-of-frame alpha sequences that twins shared. Researchers reported weaker excess twin sharing in beta out-of-frame sequences.

The gene calls are TRBV20-1 and TRBJ1-5; D may be TRBD1 (5 bases). The sequenced sample consisted of naive T cells sorted from blood. The clonotype comes from a man aged 50-59 years in good health. The CDR3: CSAREGADNQPQHF. The CDR3 DNA sequence: TGCAGTGCTAGAGAAGGGGCTGACAATCAGCCCCAGCATTTT.